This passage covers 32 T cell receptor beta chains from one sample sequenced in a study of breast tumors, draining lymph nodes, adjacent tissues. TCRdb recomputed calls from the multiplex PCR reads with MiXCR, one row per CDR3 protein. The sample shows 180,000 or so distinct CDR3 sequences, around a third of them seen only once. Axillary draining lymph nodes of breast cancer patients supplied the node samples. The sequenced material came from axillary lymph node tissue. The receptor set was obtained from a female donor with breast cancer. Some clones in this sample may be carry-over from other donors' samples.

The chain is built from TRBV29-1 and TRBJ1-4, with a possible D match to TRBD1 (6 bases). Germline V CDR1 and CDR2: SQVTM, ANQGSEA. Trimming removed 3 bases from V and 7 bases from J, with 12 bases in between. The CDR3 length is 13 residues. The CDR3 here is CSVERGAGEKLFF. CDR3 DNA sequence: TGCAGCGTTGAGCGGGGGGCAGGTGAAAAACTGTTTTTT.

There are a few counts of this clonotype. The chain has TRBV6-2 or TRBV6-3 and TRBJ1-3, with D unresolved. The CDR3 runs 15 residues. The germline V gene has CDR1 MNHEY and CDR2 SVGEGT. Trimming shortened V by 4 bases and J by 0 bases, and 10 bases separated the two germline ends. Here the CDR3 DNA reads TGTGCCAGCAGTTGGCCGGGAAACTCTGGAAACACCATATATTTT. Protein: CASSWPGNSGNTIYF.

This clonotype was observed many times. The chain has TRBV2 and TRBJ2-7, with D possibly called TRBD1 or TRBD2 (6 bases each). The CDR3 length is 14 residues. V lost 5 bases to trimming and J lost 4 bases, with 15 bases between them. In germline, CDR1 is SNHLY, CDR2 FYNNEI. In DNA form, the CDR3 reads TGTGCCAGCAGTCGACAGGAGGGGACGTACGAGCAGTACTTC. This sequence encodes CASSRQEGTYEQYF.

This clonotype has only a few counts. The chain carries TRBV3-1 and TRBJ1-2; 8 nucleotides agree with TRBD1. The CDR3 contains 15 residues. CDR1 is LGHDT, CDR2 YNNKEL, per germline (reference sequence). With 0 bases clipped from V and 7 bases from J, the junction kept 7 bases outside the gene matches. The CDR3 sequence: CASSQDLNRGIGYTF. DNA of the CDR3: TGTGCCAGCAGCCAAGATTTAAACAGGGGGATTGGCTACACCTTC. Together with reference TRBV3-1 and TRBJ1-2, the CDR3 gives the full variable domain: DTAVSQTPKYLVTQMGNDKSIKCEQNLGHDTMYWYKQDSKKFLKIMFSYNNKELIINETVPNRFSPKSPDKAHLNLHINSLELGDSAVYFCASSQDLNRGIGYTFGSGTRLTVV.

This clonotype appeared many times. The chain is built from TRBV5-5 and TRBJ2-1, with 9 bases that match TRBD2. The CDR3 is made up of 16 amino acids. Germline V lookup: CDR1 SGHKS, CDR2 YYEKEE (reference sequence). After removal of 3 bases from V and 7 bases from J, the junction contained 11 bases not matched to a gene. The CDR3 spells CASSSRRREGRNEQFF. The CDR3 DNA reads TGTGCCAGCAGCTCCCGGCGGCGGGAGGGGAGAAATGAGCAGTTCTTC.

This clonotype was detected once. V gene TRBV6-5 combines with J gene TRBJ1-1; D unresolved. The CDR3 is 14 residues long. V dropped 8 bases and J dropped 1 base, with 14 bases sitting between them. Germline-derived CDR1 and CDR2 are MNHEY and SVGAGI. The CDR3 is CASSGGRGNTEAFF. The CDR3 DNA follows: TGTGCCAGCTCCGGCGGCCGGGGGAACACTGAAGCTTTCTTT.

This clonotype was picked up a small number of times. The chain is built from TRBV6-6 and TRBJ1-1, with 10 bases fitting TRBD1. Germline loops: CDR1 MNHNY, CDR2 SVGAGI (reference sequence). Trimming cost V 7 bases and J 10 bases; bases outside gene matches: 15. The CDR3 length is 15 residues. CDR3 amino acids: CASIPRGDRGSVAFF. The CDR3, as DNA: TGTGCCAGCATTCCGAGGGGGGACAGGGGAAGTGTAGCTTTCTTT.

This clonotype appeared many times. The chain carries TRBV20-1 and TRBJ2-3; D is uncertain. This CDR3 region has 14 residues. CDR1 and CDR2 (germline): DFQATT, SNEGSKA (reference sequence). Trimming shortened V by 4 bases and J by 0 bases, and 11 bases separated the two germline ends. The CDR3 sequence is CSAMAAFSTDTQYF. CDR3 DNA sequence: TGCAGTGCTATGGCAGCCTTTAGCACAGATACGCAGTATTTT.

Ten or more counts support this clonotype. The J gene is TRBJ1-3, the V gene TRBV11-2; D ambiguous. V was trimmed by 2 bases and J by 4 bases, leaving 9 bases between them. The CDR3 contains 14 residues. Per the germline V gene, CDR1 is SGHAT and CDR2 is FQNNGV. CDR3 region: CASSLHPGGNTIYF. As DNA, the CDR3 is TGTGCCAGCAGCTTACACCCGGGGGGAAACACCATATATTTT.

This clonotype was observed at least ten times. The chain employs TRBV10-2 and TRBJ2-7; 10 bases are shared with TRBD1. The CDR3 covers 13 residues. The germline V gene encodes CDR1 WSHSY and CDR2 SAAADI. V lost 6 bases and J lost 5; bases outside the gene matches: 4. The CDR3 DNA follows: TGCGCCAGCAGGGGGACAGGGGTCGACGAGCAGTACTTC. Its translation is CASRGTGVDEQYF.

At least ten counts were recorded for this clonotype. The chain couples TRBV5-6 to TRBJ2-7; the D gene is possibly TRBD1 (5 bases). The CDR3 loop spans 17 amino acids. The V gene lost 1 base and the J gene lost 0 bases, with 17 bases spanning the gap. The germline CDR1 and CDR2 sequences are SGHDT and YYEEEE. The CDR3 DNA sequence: TGTGCCAGCAGCTTGTTCGACCCAGGGCCTAGCTCCTACGAGCAGTACTTC. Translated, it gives CASSLFDPGPSSYEQYF.

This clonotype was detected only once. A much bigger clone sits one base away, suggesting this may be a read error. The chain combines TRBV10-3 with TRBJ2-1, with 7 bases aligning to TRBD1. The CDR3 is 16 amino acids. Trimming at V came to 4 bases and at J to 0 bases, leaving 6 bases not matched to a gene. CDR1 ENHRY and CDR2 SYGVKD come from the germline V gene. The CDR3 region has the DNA TGTGCCATCAGTGGGTCAGGGGGTGGCTCCTACAATGAGCAGTTCTTC. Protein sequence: CAISGSGGGSYNEQFF.

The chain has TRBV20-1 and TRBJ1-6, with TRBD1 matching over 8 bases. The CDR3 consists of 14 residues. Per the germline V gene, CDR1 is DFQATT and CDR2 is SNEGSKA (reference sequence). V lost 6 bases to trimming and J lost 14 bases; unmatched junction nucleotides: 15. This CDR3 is CSARPGQVLGALHF. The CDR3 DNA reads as TGCAGTGCCCGCCCGGGACAGGTCCTTGGTGCCCTCCACTTT.

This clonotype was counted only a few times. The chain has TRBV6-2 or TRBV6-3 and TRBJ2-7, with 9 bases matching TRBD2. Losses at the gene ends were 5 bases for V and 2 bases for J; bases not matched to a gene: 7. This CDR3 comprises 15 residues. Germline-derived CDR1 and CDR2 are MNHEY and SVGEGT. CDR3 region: CASSPTSGVPYEQYF. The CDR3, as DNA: TGTGCCAGCAGTCCGACTAGCGGAGTCCCCTACGAGCAGTACTTC.

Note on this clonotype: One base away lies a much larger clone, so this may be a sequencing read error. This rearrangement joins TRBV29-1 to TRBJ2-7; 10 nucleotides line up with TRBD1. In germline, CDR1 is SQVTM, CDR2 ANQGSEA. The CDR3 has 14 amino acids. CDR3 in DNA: TGCGGCGTTGTGGGGTGGACAGGGGGAAACGAGCAGTACTTC. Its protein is CGVVGWTGGNEQYF.

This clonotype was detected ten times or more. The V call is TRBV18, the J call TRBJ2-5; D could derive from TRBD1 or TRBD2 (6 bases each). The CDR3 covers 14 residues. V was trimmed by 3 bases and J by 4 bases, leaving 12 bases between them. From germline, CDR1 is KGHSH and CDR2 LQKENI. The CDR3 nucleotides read TGTGCCAGCTCACCTACGGGGGCGAGAGAGACCCAGTACTTC. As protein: CASSPTGARETQYF.

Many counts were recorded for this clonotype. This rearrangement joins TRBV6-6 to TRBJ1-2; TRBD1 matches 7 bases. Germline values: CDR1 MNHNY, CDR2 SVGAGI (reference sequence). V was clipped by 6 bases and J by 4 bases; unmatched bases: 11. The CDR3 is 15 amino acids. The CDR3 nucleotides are TGTGCCAGCAGCCAGCATGTACAGGGGAGCTATGGCTACACCTTC. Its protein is CASSQHVQGSYGYTF.

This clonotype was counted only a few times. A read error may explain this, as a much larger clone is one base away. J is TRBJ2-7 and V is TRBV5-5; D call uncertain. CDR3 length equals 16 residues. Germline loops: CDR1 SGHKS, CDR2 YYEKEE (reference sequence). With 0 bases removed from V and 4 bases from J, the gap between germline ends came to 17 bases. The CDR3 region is CASSLESAPAVYEQYF. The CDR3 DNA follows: TGTGCCAGCAGCTTGGAATCCGCTCCGGCTGTTTACGAGCAGTACTTC.

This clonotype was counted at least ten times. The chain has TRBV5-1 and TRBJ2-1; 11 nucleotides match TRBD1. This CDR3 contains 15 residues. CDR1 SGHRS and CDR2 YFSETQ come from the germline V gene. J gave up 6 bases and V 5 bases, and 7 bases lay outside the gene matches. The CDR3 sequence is CASRWTGGEVNEQFF. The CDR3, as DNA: TGCGCCAGCAGATGGACAGGGGGCGAAGTCAATGAGCAGTTCTTC.

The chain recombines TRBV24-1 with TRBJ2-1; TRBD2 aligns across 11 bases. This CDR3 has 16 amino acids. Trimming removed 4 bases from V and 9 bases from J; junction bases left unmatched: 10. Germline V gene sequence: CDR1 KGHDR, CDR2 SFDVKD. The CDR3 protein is CATSEYASGRTFEQFF. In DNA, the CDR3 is TGTGCCACCAGTGAATATGCTAGCGGGAGGACCTTTGAGCAGTTCTTC.

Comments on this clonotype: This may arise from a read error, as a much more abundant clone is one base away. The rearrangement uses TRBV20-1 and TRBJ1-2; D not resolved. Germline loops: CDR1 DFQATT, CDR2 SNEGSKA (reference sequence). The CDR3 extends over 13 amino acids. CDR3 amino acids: CSAYEDANYAYTF. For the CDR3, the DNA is TGCAGTGCCTACGAGGACGCGAACTATGCCTACACCTTC.

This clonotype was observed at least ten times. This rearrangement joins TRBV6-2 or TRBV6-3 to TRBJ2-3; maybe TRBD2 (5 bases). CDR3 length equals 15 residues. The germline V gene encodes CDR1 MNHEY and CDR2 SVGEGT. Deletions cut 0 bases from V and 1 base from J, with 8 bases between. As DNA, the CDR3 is TGTGCCAGCAGTTACTCGGCGGGTCGCACAGATACGCAGTATTTT. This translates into CASSYSAGRTDTQYF.

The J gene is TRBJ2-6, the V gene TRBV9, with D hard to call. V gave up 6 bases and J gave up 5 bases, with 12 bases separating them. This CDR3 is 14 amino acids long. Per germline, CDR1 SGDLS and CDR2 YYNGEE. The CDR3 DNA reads TGTGCCAGCAACCCGGACGACAGGGCCAACGTCCTGACTTTC. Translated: CASNPDDRANVLTF.

As DNA, the CDR3 is TGTGCCAGTAGTAGGCAGGATCATAGCAATCAGCCCCAGCATTTT. Translating gives CASSRQDHSNQPQHF. This chain uses TRBV19 with TRBJ1-5; D not resolved. CDR1 is LNHDA and CDR2 is SQIVND in the germline V gene (reference sequence). Trimming took off 4 bases at V and 0 bases at J, with 10 bases between the two ends. The CDR3 consists of 15 residues.

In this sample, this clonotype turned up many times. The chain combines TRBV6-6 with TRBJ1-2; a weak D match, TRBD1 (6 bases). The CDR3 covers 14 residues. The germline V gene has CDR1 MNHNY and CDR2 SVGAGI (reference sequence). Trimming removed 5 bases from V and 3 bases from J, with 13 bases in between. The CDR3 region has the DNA TGTGCCAGCAGTCCCGTCGCAGGGGACTATGGCTACACCTTC. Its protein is CASSPVAGDYGYTF.

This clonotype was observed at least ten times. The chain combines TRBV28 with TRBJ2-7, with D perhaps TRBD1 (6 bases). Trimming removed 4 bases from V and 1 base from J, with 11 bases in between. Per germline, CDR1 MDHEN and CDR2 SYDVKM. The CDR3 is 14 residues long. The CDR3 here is CASSSTGQSYEQYF. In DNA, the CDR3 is TGTGCCAGCAGTTCGACAGGACAGTCCTACGAGCAGTACTTC.

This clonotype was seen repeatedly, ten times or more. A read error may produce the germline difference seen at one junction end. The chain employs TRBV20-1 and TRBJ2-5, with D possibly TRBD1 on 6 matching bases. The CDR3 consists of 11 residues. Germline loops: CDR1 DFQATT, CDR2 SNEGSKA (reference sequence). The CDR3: CSARDKETQSF. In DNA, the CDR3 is TGCAGTGCAAGGGACAAAGAGACCCAGTCCTTC.

The CDR3 bases are TGTGCCAGCAGTGAATGGACTAGCGGGAGGCTTATCGATGAGCAGTTCTTC. Translation gives CASSEWTSGRLIDEQFF. The chain uses TRBV25-1 and TRBJ2-1, with 14 nucleotides matching TRBD2. The CDR3 loop spans 17 amino acids. Germline-derived CDR1 and CDR2 are MGHDK and SYGVNS. With V trimmed by 1 base and J by 8 bases, 7 bases remained unmatched. Full variable domain (rest looked up from reference TRBV25-1 and TRBJ2-1): EADIYQTPRYLVIGTGKKITLECSQTMGHDKMYWYQQDPGMELHLIHYSYGVNSTEKGDLSSESTVSRIRTEHFPLTLESARPSHTSQYLCASSEWTSGRLIDEQFFGPGTRLTVL.

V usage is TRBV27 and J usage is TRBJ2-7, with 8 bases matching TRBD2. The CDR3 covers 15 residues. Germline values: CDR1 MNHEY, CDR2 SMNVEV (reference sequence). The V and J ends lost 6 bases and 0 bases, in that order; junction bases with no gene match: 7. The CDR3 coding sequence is TGTGCCAGCAGCCTGGGGCTAGCGGGCTCCTACGAGCAGTACTTC. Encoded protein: CASSLGLAGSYEQYF.

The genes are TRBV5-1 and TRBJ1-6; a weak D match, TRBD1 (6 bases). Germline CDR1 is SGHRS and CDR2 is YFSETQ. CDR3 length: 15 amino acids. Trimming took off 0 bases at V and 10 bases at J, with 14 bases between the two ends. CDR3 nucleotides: TGCGCCAGCAGCTTGGCTCGGGCAGGGGAGTCACCCCTCCACTTT. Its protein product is CASSLARAGESPLHF.

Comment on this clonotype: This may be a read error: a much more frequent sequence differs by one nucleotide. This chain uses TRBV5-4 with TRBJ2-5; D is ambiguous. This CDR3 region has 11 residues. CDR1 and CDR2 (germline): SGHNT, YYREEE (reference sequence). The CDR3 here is CASSAKETRYF. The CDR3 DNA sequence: TGTGCCAGCAGCGCCAAAGAGACCCGGTACTTC. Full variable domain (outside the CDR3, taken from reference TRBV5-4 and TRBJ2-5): ETGVTQSPTHLIKTRGQQVTLRCSSQSGHNTVSWYQQALGQGPQFIFQYYREEENGRGNFPPRFSGLQFPNYSSELNVNALELDDSALYLCASSAKETRYFGPGTRLLVL.

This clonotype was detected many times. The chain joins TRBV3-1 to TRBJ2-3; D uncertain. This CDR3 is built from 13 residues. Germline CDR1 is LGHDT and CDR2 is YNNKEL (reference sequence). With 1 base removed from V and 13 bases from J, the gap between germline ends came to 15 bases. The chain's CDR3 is CASSQGSSRAEYF. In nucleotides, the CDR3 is TGTGCCAGCAGCCAAGGGTCCAGCCGGGCAGAGTATTTT.